The 32 T cell receptor beta chains in this list originate from one sample, sequenced in a study of blood T cell repertoires in COVID-19 (dated by TCRdb to 2018 to 2021). The receptor library was made with the immunoSEQ multiplex PCR assay. Held by TCRdb, this immuneACCESS table contains in-frame sequences only and omits some clones. Under half of the omission traces to an unresolved V gene where checked; the cause of the rest is unknown. This sample gives 160,000 or so clones in total; around four fifths of them show up just once. Of the sample, roughly 8% is held by the ten largest clones. The sequenced sample consisted of PBMCs or T cells enriched from blood (not recorded which). The receptors here all came from a woman aged 45 to 65 who had recovered from COVID-19.

The chain links TRBV9 to TRBJ2-1; 8 bases agree with TRBD2. The germline V gene encodes CDR1 SGDLS and CDR2 YYNGEE. The V and J ends lost 3 bases and 2 bases, in that order; junction bases with no gene match: 7. This CDR3 has 16 residues. CDR3 sequence reads: CASSEKLADTYNEQFF. As DNA, the CDR3 is TGTGCCAGCAGCGAAAAACTAGCGGATACCTACAATGAGCAGTTCTTC.

The chain recombines TRBV5-4 with TRBJ2-5; 11 nucleotides line up with TRBD2. Trimming at V came to 6 bases and at J to 6 bases, leaving 10 bases not matched to a gene. This CDR3 region has 15 residues. Germline assignment: CDR1 SGHNT and CDR2 YYREEE (reference sequence). CDR3 amino acids: CASTRGPSGGQTQYF. CDR3 sequence (DNA): TGTGCCAGCACCAGAGGTCCTAGCGGGGGGCAGACCCAGTACTTC.

The chain joins TRBV4-2 to TRBJ2-3; 9 bases fit TRBD2. Germline V gene lookup returns CDR1 LGHNA and CDR2 YNFKEQ. The CDR3 contains 15 residues. Trimming removed 1 base from V and 4 bases from J; junction bases left unmatched: 3. This CDR3 is CASSQGAGGPDTQYF. DNA of the CDR3: TGTGCCAGCAGCCAAGGAGCGGGAGGCCCAGATACGCAGTATTTT.

This clone was detected ten times or more. V gene TRBV7-9 combines with J gene TRBJ2-1; the match to TRBD2 covers 9 bases. The junction had 8 bases not matched to a gene; V was cut back by 2 bases and J by 9 bases. The CDR3 totals 15 residues. CDR1 is SEHNR and CDR2 is FQNEAQ in the germline V gene (reference sequence). CDR3: CASSLPSGGRGEQFF. CDR3 DNA: TGTGCCAGCAGCTTACCAAGCGGGGGGCGCGGTGAGCAGTTCTTC.

This chain links TRBV11-3 with TRBJ2-7, with D tentatively TRBD2 (5 bases). CDR1 SGHNT and CDR2 YENEEA come from the germline V gene. Between the trimmed V and J ends, which lost 5 bases and 6 bases, there was a span of 14 bases. The CDR3 totals 13 residues. CDR3 in amino acids: CASSPSLGSEQYF. The CDR3 nucleotides read TGTGCCAGCAGCCCGTCTTTAGGGAGCGAGCAGTACTTC.

This chain links TRBV2 with TRBJ2-3; 8 bases align to TRBD1. CDR3 length equals 15 residues. CDR1 and CDR2 (germline): SNHLY, FYNNEI. V lost 7 bases, J lost 3 bases, and 9 bases stayed unmatched. CDR3 region: CASKVSTGGTDTQYF. CDR3 bases: TGTGCCAGCAAGGTATCAACAGGGGGGACAGATACGCAGTATTTT.

The chain couples TRBV27 to TRBJ2-7, with TRBD2 matching over 12 bases. Germline loops: CDR1 MNHEY, CDR2 SMNVEV (reference sequence). The CDR3 consists of 15 residues. Unmatched junction bases numbered 8, after V lost 5 bases and J lost 6 bases. CDR3: CASSRAGTSGSEQYF. In DNA form, the CDR3 reads TGTGCCAGCAGTCGGGCCGGGACTAGCGGGTCCGAGCAGTACTTC.

The table lists this clone with a count of one. The chain couples TRBV7-2 to TRBJ1-4; no definite D call. This CDR3 has 13 amino acids. V dropped 2 bases and J dropped 10 bases, with 11 bases sitting between them. The V gene's germline CDR1 is SGHTA and CDR2 FQGNSA. The CDR3, as DNA: TGTGCCAGCAGCTTATTCATTAGCGGAAAACTGTTTTTT. Residues: CASSLFISGKLFF.

For the CDR3, the DNA is TGTGCCACCAGCAAGCTCGCGGTTCTATCGTACAATGAGCAGTTCTTC. Its protein product is CATSKLAVLSYNEQFF. The chain recombines TRBV15 with TRBJ2-1; D gene unclear. The CDR3 runs 16 residues. Trimming cost V 4 bases and J 4 bases, with 17 bases left between them. Germline loops: CDR1 LNHNV, CDR2 YYDKDF (reference sequence).

The V and J genes are TRBV11-2 and TRBJ2-7, with a weak D call TRBD1 (7 bases). The germline V gene encodes CDR1 SGHAT and CDR2 FQNNGV. The CDR3 is made up of 17 amino acids. Trimming left V 0 bases short and J 0 bases short, with 15 bases between. The CDR3 bases are TGTGCCAGCAGCTTAGAAGGCGGGACAGTAGGCTCCTACGAGCAGTACTTC. Translated: CASSLEGGTVGSYEQYF.

The CDR3 nucleotides are TGTGCCAGCAGCCCTAGGGTGGGAGACCCTAGCCACGAGCAGTACTTC. Encoded protein: CASSPRVGDPSHEQYF. The chain recombines TRBV7-6 with TRBJ2-7, with D possibly matching TRBD2 (5 bases). This CDR3 spans 16 amino acids. Germline loops: CDR1 SGHVS, CDR2 FNYEAQ. The germline V and J ends were trimmed by 5 bases and 5 bases, with 22 bases remaining between them.

The chain couples TRBV9 to TRBJ1-2; 7 nucleotides line up with TRBD1. J gave up 4 bases and V 4 bases, and 7 bases lay outside the gene matches. This CDR3 has 14 residues. Germline assignment: CDR1 SGDLS and CDR2 YYNGEE. The chain's CDR3 is CASSSRDSPYGYTF. The DNA of the CDR3 is TGTGCCAGCAGCTCCCGGGACAGCCCCTATGGCTACACCTTC.

The rearrangement links TRBV7-2 to TRBJ1-5, with 10 bases lining up with TRBD1. The junction had 6 bases not matched to a gene; V was cut back by 5 bases and J by 2 bases. Per germline, CDR1 SGHTA and CDR2 FQGNSA. The CDR3 spans 16 residues. DNA of the CDR3: TGTGCCAGCAGCCCCCGACAGGGGGCTGGCAATCAGCCCCAGCATTTT. Translating it yields CASSPRQGAGNQPQHF.

Here the CDR3 DNA reads TGTGCCAGTTCTCGTGGGAGTGGGGAGACCTACAATGAGCAGTTCTTC. Encoded protein: CASSRGSGETYNEQFF. J is TRBJ2-1 and V is TRBV19, with D perhaps matching TRBD2 (5 bases). Germline V gene sequence: CDR1 LNHDA, CDR2 SQIVND (reference sequence). CDR3 length: 16 residues. Between the trimmed V and J ends, which lost 8 bases and 2 bases, there was a span of 19 bases.

This chain uses TRBV5-6 with TRBJ2-5; 8 nucleotides agree with TRBD2. Germline V gene lookup returns CDR1 SGHDT and CDR2 YYEEEE. CDR3 size: 15 residues. Germline trimming cut 3 bases from V and 4 bases from J; bases unmatched to any gene: 8. The CDR3: CASSSWTSKSETQYF. For the CDR3, the DNA is TGTGCCAGCAGCTCCTGGACTAGCAAATCAGAGACCCAGTACTTC. Full variable domain (rest looked up from reference TRBV5-6 and TRBJ2-5): DAGVTQSPTHLIKTRGQQVTLRCSPKSGHDTVSWYQQALGQGPQFIFQYYEEEERQRGNFPDRFSGHQFPNYSSELNVNALLLGDSALYLCASSSWTSKSETQYFGPGTRLLVL.

The chain recombines TRBV6-2 or TRBV6-3 with TRBJ1-4, with 9 nucleotides matching TRBD1. The CDR3 runs to 16 residues. V lost 4 bases and J lost 8; bases outside the gene matches: 11. Germline CDR1 MNHEY, CDR2 SVGEGT. The CDR3 region is CASSSPRTGVSEKLFF. DNA for the CDR3: TGTGCCAGCAGTTCCCCCCGGACAGGGGTCAGCGAAAAACTGTTTTTT.

The chain has TRBV6-1 and TRBJ2-2; 9 positions match TRBD2. CDR1 is MNHNS and CDR2 is SASEGT in the germline V gene. The CDR3 spans 16 residues. V lost 4 bases, J lost 6 bases, and 9 bases stayed unmatched. This CDR3 is CASSGLGLAMSGELFF. CDR3 bases: TGTGCCAGCAGTGGTTTGGGACTAGCAATGTCCGGGGAGCTGTTTTTT.

This chain uses TRBV6-2 or TRBV6-3 with TRBJ1-5; a weak D match, TRBD1 (5 bases). The germline V and J ends were trimmed by 2 bases and 3 bases, with 17 bases remaining between them. Germline V gene data show CDR1 as MNHEY and CDR2 as SVGEGT. The CDR3 sequence is 17 residues long. The CDR3: CASSYGGAGAYNQPQHF. CDR3 nucleotides: TGTGCCAGCAGTTACGGCGGGGCGGGAGCTTACAATCAGCCCCAGCATTTT.

This chain uses TRBV19 with TRBJ1-2; tentative D call: TRBD1 (5 bases). V dropped 6 bases and J dropped 8 bases, with 16 bases sitting between them. The CDR3 contains 13 residues. Per the germline V gene, CDR1 is LNHDA and CDR2 is SQIVND (reference sequence). The CDR3 DNA reads TGTGCCAGTAGCCCATCAGGGATAGTGGGCTACACCTTC. Protein sequence: CASSPSGIVGYTF.

There are a few counts of this clone. The genes are TRBV5-1 and TRBJ2-2, with TRBD2 matching 10 bases. Germline trimming cut 4 bases from V and 4 bases from J; bases unmatched to any gene: 4. Germline V gene sequence: CDR1 SGHRS, CDR2 YFSETQ. The CDR3 is made up of 15 amino acids. This CDR3 reads CASSHTSGVTGELFF. The CDR3 DNA sequence: TGCGCCAGCAGCCATACTAGCGGGGTCACCGGGGAGCTGTTTTTT.

V usage is TRBV19 and J usage is TRBJ2-5, with 8 bases aligning to TRBD2. Germline V gene data show CDR1 as LNHDA and CDR2 as SQIVND (reference sequence). With 10 bases clipped from V and 3 bases from J, the junction kept 7 bases outside the gene matches. This CDR3 region has 13 residues. CDR3 DNA sequence: TGTGCCACCAGCGGGGGTTTAAAAGAGACCCAGTACTTC. Residues: CATSGGLKETQYF.

The chain links TRBV6-5 to TRBJ1-3, with D perhaps TRBD1 (5 bases). The CDR3 is 16 residues long. Germline V gene sequence: CDR1 MNHEY, CDR2 SVGAGI. V was pared by 0 bases and J by 3 bases, with 12 bases between. The CDR3 region has the DNA TGTGCCAGCAGTTACTCGGCAGGGTTCAGTGGAAACACCATATATTTT. Translating it yields CASSYSAGFSGNTIYF.

There are a few counts of this clone. V is TRBV29-1 and J is TRBJ1-2; D call uncertain. V lost 6 bases and J lost 2, with 10 bases in between. CDR3 length equals 12 residues. From germline, CDR1 is SQVTM and CDR2 ANQGSEA. The DNA for the CDR3 is TGCAGCGTGCTACAGCGGAACTATGGCTACACCTTC. It yields the protein CSVLQRNYGYTF.

This chain links TRBV29-1 with TRBJ2-3; D may be TRBD1 (7 bases). CDR3 length: 14 amino acids. In germline, CDR1 is SQVTM, CDR2 ANQGSEA. V lost 7 bases, J lost 0 bases, and 14 bases lay in between. The CDR3 here is CSGGDRKSTDTQYF. In DNA, the CDR3 is TGCAGCGGGGGGGACAGAAAAAGCACAGATACGCAGTATTTT.

V gene TRBV11-2 combines with J gene TRBJ2-5; 10 bases agree with TRBD2. V shed 6 bases and J 5 bases; nucleotides not matched to a gene: 9. Germline lookup yields CDR1 SGHAT and CDR2 FQNNGV. CDR3 length equals 15 residues. The CDR3 DNA reads TGTGCCAGCAGTAACGAGAGAGCGGGAGGGGAGACCCAGTACTTC. It is translated as CASSNERAGGETQYF.

The V and J genes are TRBV19 and TRBJ2-1; no definite D call. The CDR3 extends over 12 amino acids. Trimming pared 3 bases from V and 7 bases from J, leaving 7 bases between. The germline V gene has CDR1 LNHDA and CDR2 SQIVND (reference sequence). The DNA of the CDR3 is TGTGCCAGTAGTATCCTGGCAAATGAGCAGTTCTTC. Protein product: CASSILANEQFF.

The chain recombines TRBV27 with TRBJ2-3; a weak D match, TRBD1 (6 bases). V lost 6 bases, J lost 3 bases, and 10 bases lay in between. The germline V gene has CDR1 MNHEY and CDR2 SMNVEV (reference sequence). The CDR3 length is 13 residues. This chain's CDR3 is CASRTTGTDTQYF. CDR3 bases: TGTGCCAGCAGAACTACAGGGACAGATACGCAGTATTTT.

The CDR3 here is CASSPDGDSNQPQHF. The DNA of the CDR3 is TGTGCCAGCAGCCCGGACGGGGATAGCAATCAGCCCCAGCATTTT. This chain connects TRBV7-9 to TRBJ1-5; D unresolved. The germline CDR1 and CDR2 sequences are SEHNR and FQNEAQ (reference sequence). The CDR3 length is 15 residues. The V end was cut by 5 bases, the J end by 0 bases, with 11 bases between.

The chain links TRBV4-1 to TRBJ2-1, with 10 bases matching TRBD2. The germline gives CDR1 MGHRA, CDR2 YSYEKL. Unmatched junction bases numbered 8, after V lost 7 bases and J lost 2 bases. This CDR3 has 16 amino acids. CDR3 loop: CASTESGGAPYNEQFF. CDR3 DNA sequence: TGCGCCAGCACCGAAAGCGGGGGGGCCCCCTACAATGAGCAGTTCTTC.

The V and J genes are TRBV25-1 and TRBJ2-5; TRBD1 matches 8 bases. After removal of 5 bases from V and 4 bases from J, the junction contained 6 bases not matched to a gene. The CDR3 has 14 amino acids. Per germline, CDR1 MGHDK and CDR2 SYGVNS. The CDR3 DNA reads TGTGCCAGCAGTTCCGGACAGGGCCCAGAGACCCAGTACTTC. As protein: CASSSGQGPETQYF.

The chain carries TRBV2 and TRBJ2-1, with 7 bases matching TRBD2. The CDR3 extends over 18 amino acids. Germline V lookup: CDR1 SNHLY, CDR2 FYNNEI. The V segment lost 4 bases and the J segment 1 base; nucleotides outside the gene matches: 13. CDR3 in amino acids: CASSGVFGEGPSYNEQFF. The DNA of the CDR3 is TGTGCCAGCAGTGGCGTGTTTGGGGAGGGCCCATCCTACAATGAGCAGTTCTTC.

The gene calls are TRBV6-5 and TRBJ1-4; 9 bases fit TRBD1. Looked up from germline, CDR1 is MNHEY and CDR2 is SVGAGI. The CDR3 is 15 amino acids. J gave up 2 bases and V 5 bases, and 3 bases lay outside the gene matches. CDR3 region: CASSLGQGTNEKLFF. DNA of the CDR3: TGTGCCAGCAGTCTTGGACAGGGGACTAATGAAAAACTGTTTTTT.